The 25 T cell receptor beta chains below were found in one sample sequenced in a study of immune cell composition in non-small cell lung cancer. Normal lung sampling was at least 3 cm from the tumour, as distant as possible. The data were produced by immunoSEQ multiplex PCR, yet TCRdb's version contains in-frame clones alone and is incomplete. In the table there are thousands of clones, 65% to 70% of which are singletons. Sequencing was carried out using non-adjacent lung tissue. The receptors originated from a human donor with non-small cell lung cancer.

This clone is termed medium-sized. The genes are TRBV5-6 and TRBJ2-5; 7 bases match TRBD1. V lost 0 bases, J lost 4 bases, and 0 bases stayed unmatched. Germline CDR1 SGHDT, CDR2 YYEEEE. The CDR3 contains 13 residues. The CDR3, as DNA: TGTGCCAGCAGCTTGGACAGGGGAGAGACCCAGTACTTC. The encoded protein is CASSLDRGETQYF.

The chain has TRBV6-5 and TRBJ2-7; TRBD1 aligns across 7 bases. V lost 5 bases, J lost 4 bases, and 11 bases stayed unmatched. Germline CDR1 and CDR2: MNHEY and SVGAGI. The CDR3 contains 15 residues. DNA of the CDR3: TGTGCCAGCAGTACTAGGGGGACAGCTTTTTACGAGCAGTACTTC. Its translation: CASSTRGTAFYEQYF.

This clone was recorded once. One junction end disagrees with the germline gene, perhaps due to a read error. The chain combines TRBV4-3 with TRBJ2-7; TRBD1 might be the D (5 bases). Germline V gene lookup returns CDR1 LGHNA and CDR2 YSLEER. The CDR3 runs 17 residues. CDR3: CASSQEAFGAGHYAQYF. CDR3 coding DNA: TGCGCCAGCAGCCAAGAAGCGTTTGGGGCTGGTCACTACGCGCAGTACTTC.

The CDR3 loop reads CARKDPRRETQYF. In DNA form, the CDR3 reads TGCGCCAGGAAGGACCCGAGGAGGGAGACCCAGTACTTC. This chain links TRBV10-1 with TRBJ2-5; a weak D match, TRBD2 (5 bases). The germline V gene has CDR1 WNHNN and CDR2 SYGVQD (reference sequence). Trimming took 9 bases from V and 5 from J, leaving 16 bases between them. The CDR3 sequence is 13 residues long.

The chain employs TRBV6-5 and TRBJ2-7; D perhaps matches TRBD1 (6 bases). Trimming removed 10 bases from V and 2 bases from J, with 21 bases in between. CDR3 length equals 15 residues. The germline V gene encodes CDR1 MNHEY and CDR2 SVGAGI. The CDR3 bases are TGTGCCACCCAGCCGCACGGGACACTCGCCTACGAGCAGTACTTC. This gives the protein CATQPHGTLAYEQYF.

V gene TRBV7-8 combines with J gene TRBJ2-1; 10 bases map to TRBD2. The V segment lost 5 bases and the J segment 4 bases; nucleotides outside the gene matches: 5. The CDR3 totals 15 residues. The germline gives CDR1 SGHVS, CDR2 FQNEAQ. In DNA form, the CDR3 reads TGTGCCAGCAGCCTGACTAGCGGGTTGTACAATGAGCAGTTCTTC. Translation: CASSLTSGLYNEQFF.

The genes are TRBV4-3 and TRBJ2-5; D unresolved. Trimming pared 0 bases from V and 2 bases from J, leaving 19 bases between. The CDR3 runs to 18 residues. Germline assignment: CDR1 LGHNA and CDR2 YSLEER. The CDR3 here is CASSQDAQPPRQQETQYF. CDR3 sequence (DNA): TGCGCCAGCAGCCAAGATGCCCAACCGCCGAGGCAGCAAGAGACCCAGTACTTC.

This clone was counted a few times. The chain employs TRBV7-2 and TRBJ1-1; 7 bases fit TRBD1. V lost 5 bases to trimming and J lost 3 bases; unmatched junction nucleotides: 3. CDR3 size: 13 residues. CDR1 is SGHTA and CDR2 is FQGNSA in the germline V gene. CDR3 amino acids: CASSVRGDTEAFF. The CDR3 coding sequence is TGTGCCAGCAGCGTCAGGGGGGACACTGAAGCTTTCTTT.

The chain combines TRBV5-1 with TRBJ2-3, with 8 bases matching TRBD1. The germline V gene encodes CDR1 SGHRS and CDR2 YFSETQ. CDR3 size: 15 residues. V lost 5 bases and J lost 4; bases outside the gene matches: 9. Here the CDR3 DNA reads TGCGCCAGCAGTTCCCAGGGGGCAGGGCCAGATACGCAGTATTTT. Encoded protein: CASSSQGAGPDTQYF. The full variable domain, rest sourced from reference TRBV5-1 and TRBJ2-3, is KAGVTQTPRYLIKTRGQQVTLSCSPISGHRSVSWYQQTPGQGLQFLFEYFSETQRNKGNFPGRFSGRQFSNSRSEMNVSTLELGDSALYLCASSSQGAGPDTQYFGPGTRLTVL.

V gene TRBV28 combines with J gene TRBJ2-5; 7 nucleotides line up with TRBD1. Per germline, CDR1 MDHEN and CDR2 SYDVKM. Germline trimming cut 7 bases from V and 6 bases from J; bases unmatched to any gene: 17. The CDR3 sequence is 16 residues long. The CDR3 loop reads CASTHRETGFLKTQYF. CDR3 DNA: TGTGCCAGCACCCATAGGGAGACAGGGTTCTTGAAGACCCAGTACTTC.

The genes are TRBV9 and TRBJ1-6; D perhaps matches TRBD1 (6 bases). The CDR3 is made up of 17 amino acids. Germline CDR1 is SGDLS and CDR2 is YYNGEE. V was trimmed by 3 bases and J by 0 bases, leaving 13 bases between them. In nucleotides, the CDR3 is TGTGCCAGCAGCGCCCGACAGGAACGCTCCTATAATTCACCCCTCCACTTT. It is translated as CASSARQERSYNSPLHF.

This clone has just a few counts. The CDR3 coding sequence is TGCGCCAGCAGCCAACTAGGACTAGCGGGGGGCCGGTACCAAGAGACCCAGTACTTC. The encoded protein is CASSQLGLAGGRYQETQYF. The genes are TRBV4-1 and TRBJ2-5; 14 positions match TRBD2. Per the germline V gene, CDR1 is MGHRA and CDR2 is YSYEKL. J was trimmed by 0 bases and V by 2 bases; bases with no gene match: 8. This CDR3 is 19 amino acids long.

The chain is built from TRBV7-3 and TRBJ2-7; tentatively, D is TRBD2 (6 bases). With 2 bases removed from V and 3 bases from J, the gap between germline ends came to 11 bases. The CDR3 runs to 14 residues. Germline assignment: CDR1 SGHTA and CDR2 FQGTGA. The CDR3 is CASSLEGSGYEQYF. The CDR3 coding sequence is TGTGCCAGCAGCTTAGAGGGTAGCGGCTACGAGCAGTACTTC.

The J gene is TRBJ1-2, the V gene TRBV30; a possible D gene is TRBD1 (6 bases). The germline V gene has CDR1 GTSNPN and CDR2 SVGIG (reference sequence). This CDR3 spans 14 amino acids. The V and J ends lost 3 bases and 3 bases respectively, with 14 bases between them. CDR3 DNA: TGTGCCTGGAGCCCCACAGGGAATCACTATGGCTACACCTTC. It encodes CAWSPTGNHYGYTF.

The chain employs TRBV15 and TRBJ1-2; 10 bases are shared with TRBD1. The germline V gene has CDR1 LNHNV and CDR2 YYDKDF (reference sequence). The trim removed 3 bases at V and 7 bases at J, leaving 11 bases unmatched. The CDR3 is 16 amino acids. Here the CDR3 reads CATSRGQGKEGVGYTF. The CDR3 region has the DNA TGTGCCACCAGCAGGGGACAGGGGAAGGAAGGAGTTGGCTACACCTTC.

V usage is TRBV10-3 and J usage is TRBJ2-2, with D uncertain. The CDR3 is made up of 12 amino acids. Trimming left V 2 bases short and J 11 bases short, with 9 bases between. CDR1 is ENHRY, CDR2 SYGVKD, per germline. CDR3 sequence reads: CAISETPRELFF. Here the CDR3 DNA reads TGTGCCATCAGTGAGACCCCCAGAGAGCTGTTTTTT.

The chain joins TRBV5-1 to TRBJ2-1, with TRBD1 as a possible D gene (5 bases). V lost 3 bases and J lost 10, with 8 bases in between. CDR3 size: 11 residues. Germline CDR1 SGHRS, CDR2 YFSETQ. The CDR3 nucleotides are TGCGCCAGCAGCTGGGGCCGCGAGCAGTTCTTC. Translated, it gives CASSWGREQFF.

The chain carries TRBV5-6 and TRBJ2-7; 8 bases agree with TRBD2. CDR1 is SGHDT and CDR2 is YYEEEE in the germline V gene. CDR3 length: 14 amino acids. Losses at the gene ends were 5 bases for V and 2 bases for J; bases not matched to a gene: 6. The CDR3 sequence: CASRSRGAPYEQYF. The CDR3 DNA sequence: TGTGCCAGCAGATCGCGGGGGGCCCCCTACGAGCAGTACTTC.

The gene calls are TRBV2 and TRBJ2-7; 11 bases agree with TRBD2. There are 15 residues in the CDR3. CDR1 is SNHLY, CDR2 FYNNEI, per germline. V lost 7 bases, J lost 6 bases, and 11 bases stayed unmatched. Written as DNA, the CDR3 is TGTGCCAGCATTCTTCTGACTAGCGGGGTAGGCGAGCAGTACTTC. It encodes CASILLTSGVGEQYF.

This rearrangement joins TRBV18 to TRBJ2-7; 8 bases agree with TRBD2. CDR1 and CDR2 from the germline V gene are KGHSH and LQKENI. There are 15 residues in the CDR3. After removal of 3 bases from V and 0 bases from J, the junction contained 4 bases not matched to a gene. CDR3 nucleotide sequence: TGTGCCAGCTCACCCCGGGGGGGGGCCTCCTACGAGCAGTACTTC. It yields the protein CASSPRGGASYEQYF.

A few counts support this clone. The chain joins TRBV28 to TRBJ1-5, with D perhaps TRBD1 (6 bases). V was clipped by 6 bases and J by 0 bases, with 27 bases between them. The CDR3 loop spans 20 amino acids. The V gene's germline CDR1 is MDHEN and CDR2 SYDVKM. Written as DNA, the CDR3 is TGTGCCAGCAGCGCCGGAGACAGGCAATTTAGGGGATATAGCAATCAGCCCCAGCATTTT. Its translation is CASSAGDRQFRGYSNQPQHF.

The chain recombines TRBV10-1 with TRBJ1-2, with D perhaps TRBD1 (6 bases). The germline CDR1 and CDR2 sequences are WNHNN and SYGVQD (reference sequence). Trimming left V 0 bases short and J 0 bases short, with 8 bases between. This CDR3 is 15 amino acids long. The CDR3 sequence: CASSESRTANYGYTF. The CDR3 DNA sequence: TGCGCCAGCAGTGAGTCGAGGACAGCTAACTATGGCTACACCTTC.

The chain carries TRBV6-5 and TRBJ2-7, with 9 bases fitting TRBD1. V lost 2 bases and J lost 5; bases outside the gene matches: 7. CDR1 and CDR2 from the germline V gene are MNHEY and SVGAGI. CDR3 length equals 15 residues. The CDR3 DNA sequence: TGTGCCAGCAGTTACGAACAGGGGGCCTTTGACGAGCAGTACTTC. Its protein is CASSYEQGAFDEQYF.

The gene calls are TRBV9 and TRBJ1-1, with D hard to call. The CDR3 has 12 amino acids. Germline V lookup: CDR1 SGDLS, CDR2 YYNGEE. V was clipped by 4 bases and J by 1 base, with 5 bases between them. CDR3 sequence reads: CASSNGNTEAFF. CDR3 coding DNA: TGTGCCAGCAGCAACGGGAACACTGAAGCTTTCTTT.

This clone showed up just once. The chain couples TRBV5-1 to TRBJ1-1, with TRBD1 matching 9 bases. The CDR3 is 13 amino acids. Per germline, CDR1 SGHRS and CDR2 YFSETQ. The V and J ends lost 5 bases and 1 base, in that order; junction bases with no gene match: 0. The CDR3, as DNA: TGCGCCAGCAGGGACAGGGGGAACACTGAAGCTTTCTTT. This translates into CASRDRGNTEAFF. Complete variable domain (other parts from reference TRBV5-1 and TRBJ1-1): KAGVTQTPRYLIKTRGQQVTLSCSPISGHRSVSWYQQTPGQGLQFLFEYFSETQRNKGNFPGRFSGRQFSNSRSEMNVSTLELGDSALYLCASRDRGNTEAFFGQGTRLTVV.